This TCR beta chain was sequenced during a study of cytomegalovirus exposure and HLA in healthy donors. V lost 5 bases, J lost 7 bases, and 9 bases stayed unmatched. From germline, CDR1 is SGHVS and CDR2 FNYEAQ. There are 14 residues in the CDR3. PCR used 60 Vbeta primers and 13 Jbeta primers. Data came from immunoSEQ multiplex PCR; TCRdb stores just in-frame clones and leaves some out. The table shows approximately 200,000 clones, with roughly 81% occurring only once. Findings and limits, study-wide: An analysis that came later showed most CMV-associated TCR beta chains appearing HLA-restricted. A missense DCLRE1C variant was associated with V- and J-gene trimming of TCR beta chains in a later analysis, and an independent cohort replicated the association.

Details on this clone: Its antigen is undetermined.

This rearrangement joins TRBV7-6 to TRBJ1-2, with 8 bases identical to TRBD1. This clonotype was obtained from a woman in her 30s in good health and CMV-seropositive. Sequencing was performed on PBMCs. CDR3 residues: CASSPGTGWSGYTF. CDR3 DNA sequence: TGTGCCAGCAGCCCAGGGACAGGTTGGAGTGGCTACACCTTC.